The next 15 T cell receptor beta chains were all read from a single sample in a study of T cells in Graves' hyperthyroidism and ophthalmopathy. Amplification yielded TCR beta CDR3 regions, with RNA transcripts as the source. Carried out on the TCR CDR3, a first-round RT-PCR used the HTBI primer set. MiXCR was run by TCRdb on the multiplex PCR reads, yielding one entry per CDR3 protein. The sample yields under 400,000 distinct CDR3 sequences, less than 15% seen once. Sequenced: blood. The receptors were gathered from a young woman with Graves' hyperthyroidism.

This clonotype appeared many times. This chain joins TRBV7-2 and TRBJ2-5, with a tentative D call TRBD2 (6 bases). The CDR3 totals 16 residues. The ends were cut back, 5 bases at V and 5 bases at J, with 21 bases in the middle. Germline CDR1 reads SGHTA; CDR2 reads FQGNSA. The CDR3 DNA reads as TGTGCCAGCAGCCGGAGTGTAAGCCGGGCGGGGGAGACCCAGTACTTC. Translation: CASSRSVSRAGETQYF.

This chain connects TRBV20-1 to TRBJ1-2; D gene uncertain. Trimming removed 7 bases at V and 0 bases at J, with 12 bases between. The CDR3 runs to 13 residues. The germline V gene encodes CDR1 DFQATT and CDR2 SNEGSKA (reference sequence). This chain's CDR3 is CSGKDGANYGYTF. DNA of the CDR3: TGCAGTGGTAAGGACGGAGCTAACTATGGCTACACCTTC.

This clonotype was seen repeatedly, ten times or more. The chain joins TRBV11-1 to TRBJ1-5, with D possibly being TRBD1 (5 bases). Germline V lookup: CDR1 SGHAT, CDR2 FQDESV (reference sequence). This CDR3 has 14 residues. The CDR3 DNA is TGTGGGGTTGGTCGGGCGAGGGGTTCTCAGCCCCAGCATTTT. Protein sequence: CGVGRARGSQPQHF.

On this clonotype: Relative to the germline gene, one junction end is altered; a read error may explain this. The rearrangement uses TRBV5-1 and TRBJ1-1; weak D call: TRBD1 (5 bases). Germline lookup yields CDR1 SGHRS and CDR2 YFSETQ. The CDR3 runs to 16 residues. Here the CDR3 reads CASSFGGLGVSTEAFF. The CDR3 bases are TGTGCCAGCAGCTTTGGGGGTTTGGGGGTTTCCACTGAAGCTTTCTTT.

This clonotype was seen many times. This chain links TRBV2 with TRBJ1-5; no reliable D call. V lost 5 bases, J lost 5 bases, and 13 bases lay in between. The CDR3 spans 14 residues. Per the germline V gene, CDR1 is SNHLY and CDR2 is FYNNEI. CDR3 region: CASSPGSADQPQHF. DNA of the CDR3: TGTGCCAGCAGTCCGGGGTCAGCGGATCAGCCCCAGCATTTT.

There are many counts of this clonotype. The rearrangement links TRBV20-1 to TRBJ1-4; tentative D call: TRBD1 (6 bases). CDR1 is DFQATT and CDR2 is SNEGSKA in the germline V gene (reference sequence). This CDR3 is built from 15 residues. V lost 4 bases and J 7 bases, leaving 19 bases between the germline ends. The CDR3 DNA reads TGCAGTGCTATCAATGTAGGGGGGCGATTTGAAAAACTGTTTTTT. Translated, it gives CSAINVGGRFEKLFF.

This clonotype was recorded at least ten times. The rearrangement links TRBV7-9 to TRBJ2-2; D is uncertain. The CDR3 totals 11 residues. V was cut by 8 bases and J by 7 bases, with 8 bases left in between. The germline CDR1 and CDR2 sequences are SEHNR and FQNEAQ (reference sequence). The CDR3 coding sequence is TGTGCCAGCCCCCTCCGCGGGGAGCTGTTTTTT. Translated, it gives CASPLRGELFF.

As regards this clonotype: At one of its ends the junction is not consistent with the germline gene, which may arise from a read error. The J gene is TRBJ2-5, the V gene TRBV11-2; perhaps TRBD2 as D (7 bases). CDR3 length: 16 amino acids. The V gene's germline CDR1 is SGHAT and CDR2 FQNNGV. CDR3 nucleotides: TGTGCCGGCAGCTTAGTGAACGGGGGGCTAGGAGAGACCCAGTACTTC. Protein: CAGSLVNGGLGETQYF.

Turning to this clonotype: A read error may be the cause here, since a much bigger clone is one base away. The chain is built from TRBV11-2 and TRBJ2-7, with 8 bases identical to TRBD1. The germline V gene encodes CDR1 SGHAT and CDR2 FQNNGV. The J segment lost 0 bases and the V segment lost 4 bases, leaving 11 bases of the junction unmatched. The CDR3 length is 17 residues. The CDR3 sequence: CASSSFKGTGSSYEQYF. Here the CDR3 DNA reads TGTGCCAGCAGCTCGTTTAAAGGGACAGGCAGCTCCTACGAGCAGTACTTC.

This clonotype was seen only a few times. Compared with germline, one end of the junction differs, possibly owing to a read error. The chain recombines TRBV6-1 with TRBJ1-2; no definite D call. The CDR3 is made up of 13 amino acids. Germline V lookup: CDR1 MNHNS, CDR2 SASEGT. CDR3 amino acids: CANSDPGNYGYTF. CDR3 sequence (DNA): TGTGCCAACAGTGACCCCGGGAACTATGGCTACACCTTC.

The chain is built from TRBV24-1 and TRBJ2-3, with 13 positions matching TRBD2. Germline V gene data show CDR1 as KGHDR and CDR2 as SFDVKD. V was pared by 3 bases and J by 1 base, with 3 bases of the junction left unmatched. The CDR3 contains 17 residues. The CDR3 is CATSDAGTSGGTDTQYF. CDR3 DNA: TGTGCCACCAGTGATGCGGGGACTAGCGGGGGCACAGATACGCAGTATTTT.

The rearrangement links TRBV5-1 to TRBJ2-5, with D tentatively TRBD1 (6 bases). Trimming removed 0 bases from V and 7 bases from J, with 13 bases in between. Germline lookup yields CDR1 SGHRS and CDR2 YFSETQ. The CDR3 contains 14 residues. CDR3 nucleotide sequence: TGCGCCAGCAGCTTGGGCCCACAGGGCTCGACCCAGTACTTC. Translation: CASSLGPQGSTQYF.

This clonotype was seen many times. V and J are TRBV28 and TRBJ2-3; 9 bases line up with TRBD2. The CDR3 consists of 17 residues. V lost 5 bases and J lost 5; bases outside the gene matches: 14. The germline V gene has CDR1 MDHEN and CDR2 SYDVKM. The CDR3 here is CASSPPWSGRLKDTQYF. The CDR3 coding sequence is TGTGCCAGCAGTCCCCCATGGAGCGGGAGGTTGAAAGATACGCAGTATTTT.

This CDR3 is CSARDIRRTDTQYF. CDR3 DNA: TGCAGTGCTAGAGATATCCGGCGCACAGATACGCAGTATTTT. This sequence joins TRBV20-1 and TRBJ2-3; D unresolved. CDR3 size: 14 residues. V shed 0 bases and J shed 1 base, with 8 bases lying between them. Germline-derived CDR1 and CDR2 are DFQATT and SNEGSKA (reference sequence).

This chain connects TRBV7-9 to TRBJ1-4; D not resolved. The CDR3 has 15 residues. V was cut by 5 bases and J by 0 bases, with 10 bases left in between. The germline V gene has CDR1 SEHNR and CDR2 FQNEAQ (reference sequence). In DNA, the CDR3 is TGTGCCAGCAGCCAAGATATTGCAACTAATGAAAAACTGTTTTTT. Its protein product is CASSQDIATNEKLFF. Complete variable domain (other parts from reference TRBV7-9 and TRBJ1-4): DTGVSQNPRHKITKRGQNVTFRCDPISEHNRLYWYRQTLGQGPEFLTYFQNEAQLEKSRLLSDRFSAERPKGSFSTLEIQRTEQGDSAMYLCASSQDIATNEKLFFGSGTQLSVL.